The 10 T cell receptor beta chains below all came from one sample that was sequenced in a study of T cell responses to AZD1222 COVID-19 vaccine. The repertoire was sequenced with immunoSEQ multiplex PCR; TCRdb's copy has only in-frame clones and lacks some. The data show 70,000 to 95,000 clones, roughly 90% seen once. Specimen: peripheral blood, collected on day 0 of MenACWY control vaccination. Every receptor here comes from an adult in good health.

The genes are TRBV29-1 and TRBJ1-2; D remains unclear. CDR1 and CDR2 from the germline V gene are SQVTM and ANQGSEA. V gave up 6 bases and J gave up 5 bases, with 16 bases separating them. CDR3 length: 13 amino acids. The CDR3 sequence is CSVPHMPFYGYTF. The CDR3 DNA follows: TGCAGCGTCCCCCATATGCCTTTTTATGGCTACACCTTC. The whole variable domain, filled in from reference TRBV29-1 and TRBJ1-2, reads SAVISQKPSRDICQRGTSLTIQCQVDSQVTMMFWYRQQPGQSLTLIATANQGSEATYESGFVIDKFPISRPNLTFSTLTVSNMSPEDSSIYLCSVPHMPFYGYTFGSGTRLTVV.

This chain connects TRBV10-2 to TRBJ2-3, with a tentative D call TRBD1 (6 bases). Trimming took off 3 bases at V and 5 bases at J, with 21 bases between the two ends. The CDR3 is made up of 17 amino acids. From germline, CDR1 is WSHSY and CDR2 SAAADI. CDR3 amino acids: CASSDIFWNRDLDTQYF. Written as DNA, the CDR3 is TGCGCCAGCAGTGATATTTTTTGGAACAGGGATCTAGATACGCAGTATTTT.

The genes are TRBV6-2 or TRBV6-3 and TRBJ2-1, with 9 bases matching TRBD1. V lost 4 bases to trimming and J lost 7 bases; unmatched junction nucleotides: 11. The CDR3 runs to 16 residues. In germline, CDR1 is MNHEY, CDR2 SVGEGT. DNA of the CDR3: TGTGCCAGCAGTTCCCACCCGGGACAGGGTGGAAATGAGCAGTTCTTC. Encoded protein: CASSSHPGQGGNEQFF.

The chain links TRBV6-5 to TRBJ2-7, with a weak D call TRBD1 (6 bases). Looked up from germline, CDR1 is MNHEY and CDR2 is SVGAGI. The CDR3 consists of 14 residues. V was trimmed by 0 bases and J by 3 bases, leaving 9 bases between them. CDR3 residues: CASSYSQGDYEQYF. CDR3 coding DNA: TGTGCCAGCAGTTACTCACAGGGCGACTACGAGCAGTACTTC.

The V call is TRBV7-9, the J call TRBJ2-1; D unclear. Trimming removed 3 bases from V and 7 bases from J, with 7 bases in between. The CDR3 is made up of 12 amino acids. CDR1 SEHNR and CDR2 FQNEAQ come from the germline V gene (reference sequence). The CDR3: CASSFASNEQFF. The CDR3 region has the DNA TGTGCCAGCAGCTTTGCGAGTAATGAGCAGTTCTTC.

This rearrangement joins TRBV5-1 to TRBJ2-7, with 7 nucleotides matching TRBD1. The CDR3 is 12 residues long. Trimming at V came to 5 bases and at J to 6 bases, leaving 5 bases not matched to a gene. In germline, CDR1 is SGHRS, CDR2 YFSETQ. Here the CDR3 reads CASSSDRAEQYF. CDR3 nucleotides: TGCGCCAGCAGTTCCGACAGGGCCGAGCAGTACTTC.

The CDR3 spells CASSSPTDPNTEAFF. In DNA, the CDR3 is TGTGCCAGCAGTTCCCCCACAGACCCGAACACTGAAGCTTTCTTT. The V and J genes are TRBV27 and TRBJ1-1; D is unresolved. The CDR3 contains 15 residues. Germline values: CDR1 MNHEY, CDR2 SMNVEV (reference sequence). Trimming took 4 bases from V and 1 from J, leaving 13 bases between them.

The chain is built from TRBV28 and TRBJ2-7; D gene unclear. Trimming pared 4 bases from V and 0 bases from J, leaving 13 bases between. The CDR3 covers 15 residues. Germline CDR1 reads MDHEN; CDR2 reads SYDVKM. CDR3 DNA: TGTGCCAGCAGTTCTCCAAAATGGGACTCCTACGAGCAGTACTTC. Protein sequence: CASSSPKWDSYEQYF.

This chain uses TRBV27 with TRBJ1-5; D possibly corresponds to TRBD1 (5 bases). This CDR3 is built from 13 residues. Trimming removed 5 bases at V and 5 bases at J, with 10 bases between. The V gene's germline CDR1 is MNHEY and CDR2 SMNVEV (reference sequence). CDR3 coding DNA: TGTGCCAGCAGTCGACAGCTCGATCAGCCCCAGCATTTT. Its translation: CASSRQLDQPQHF.

V and J are TRBV7-9 and TRBJ2-4; 7 nucleotides match TRBD2. The CDR3 covers 13 residues. Germline CDR1 reads SEHNR; CDR2 reads FQNEAQ (reference sequence). Unmatched junction bases numbered 3, after V lost 4 bases and J lost 6 bases. CDR3 in amino acids: CASSSGGINIQYF. The CDR3 DNA is TGTGCCAGCAGCTCCGGGGGGATAAACATTCAGTACTTC. Complete variable domain (other parts from reference TRBV7-9 and TRBJ2-4): DTGVSQNPRHKITKRGQNVTFRCDPISEHNRLYWYRQTLGQGPEFLTYFQNEAQLEKSRLLSDRFSAERPKGSFSTLEIQRTEQGDSAMYLCASSSGGINIQYFGAGTRLSVL.